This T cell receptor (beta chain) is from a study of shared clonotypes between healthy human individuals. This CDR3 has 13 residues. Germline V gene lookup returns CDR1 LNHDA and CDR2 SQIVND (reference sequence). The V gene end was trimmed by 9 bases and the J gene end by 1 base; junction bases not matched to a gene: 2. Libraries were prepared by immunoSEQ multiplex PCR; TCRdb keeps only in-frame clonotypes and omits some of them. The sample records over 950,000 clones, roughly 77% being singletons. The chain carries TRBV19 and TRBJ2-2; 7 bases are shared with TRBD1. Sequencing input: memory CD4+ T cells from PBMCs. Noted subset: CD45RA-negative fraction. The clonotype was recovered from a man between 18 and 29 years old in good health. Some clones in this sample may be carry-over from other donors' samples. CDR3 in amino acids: CARDRMNTGELFF. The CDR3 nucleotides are TGTGCCAGGGACAGGATGAACACCGGGGAGCTGTTTTTT.